The 19 T cell receptor beta chains reported below all come from one sample, sequenced in a study of molecular identifiers for immune sequencing clone quantification (dated by TCRdb to 2017 to 2018). Library preparation used PCR. The data were produced on a NextSeq 500. In-frame beta chains were kept once TCRdb had trimmed the public reads at Q25 with fastp and called clones with MiXCR. For every CDR3 protein sequence, its rows merge into one entry that carries the most common genes and DNA. The sample table lists hundreds of thousands of distinct CDR3 sequences, 25% of them with a count of one. The leading ten clones occupy 0.7% to 0.95% of the sample. The specimen was naive CD8+ T cells from blood, with Jurkat cell RNA spiked in. The cell subset or site label of this sample denotes: FACS-sorted CD8+CD4-CCR7+CD45RA+ naive T cells. The receptors originated from a human donor in good health. Some libraries in this study had Jurkat cell RNA spiked in.

The genes are TRBV7-3 and TRBJ2-3; maybe TRBD2 (6 bases). V was cut by 1 base and J by 4 bases, with 9 bases left in between. Germline CDR1 is SGHTA and CDR2 is FQGTGA. This CDR3 has 14 amino acids. The CDR3 nucleotides are TGTGCCAGCAGCTTAAGTGCTAGCGCAGATACGCAGTATTTT. It codes for CASSLSASADTQYF.

This clonotype was observed a handful of times. V gene TRBV6-2 or TRBV6-3 combines with J gene TRBJ2-5; TRBD1 agrees at 7 bases. The trim removed 10 bases at V and 4 bases at J, leaving 18 bases unmatched. The CDR3 has 16 amino acids. Germline V CDR1 and CDR2: MNHEY, SVGEGT. CDR3 DNA sequence: TGTGCCACCCACAGGATGACAGGGCTGCTTCCAGAGACCCAGTACTTC. Translating it yields CATHRMTGLLPETQYF.

Note on this clonotype: A much more abundant neighbour one base away suggests this may be a read error. Here the CDR3 omits its conserved ending phenylalanine or tryptophan, so a read error is the likely source. V and J are TRBV13 and TRBJ2-5; D remains unclear. The CDR3 covers 12 residues. Germline V gene sequence: CDR1 PRHDT, CDR2 FYEKMQ (reference sequence). The V end was cut by 4 bases, the J end by 5 bases, with 8 bases between. CDR3 DNA: TGTGCCAGCAGCTCCGCTGGGGAGACCCAGTACTCC. This translates into CASSSAGETQYS.

In this sample, this clonotype turned up many times. CDR3 sequence: CASMLSDNVGELFF. The CDR3 coding sequence is TGTGCCAGCATGTTGAGTGATAATGTCGGGGAGCTGTTTTTT. This chain joins TRBV9 and TRBJ2-2; D not certain. Trimming left V 6 bases short and J 7 bases short, with 16 bases between. Germline CDR1 reads SGDLS; CDR2 reads YYNGEE. The CDR3 spans 14 residues.

The CDR3 region is CASSQDQPGNEQYF. CDR3 coding DNA: TGCGCCAGCAGCCAAGATCAGCCGGGTAACGAGCAGTACTTC. The chain combines TRBV4-3 with TRBJ2-7; D is unclear. CDR3 length: 14 residues. V lost 0 bases, J lost 5 bases, and 11 bases lay in between. Per the germline V gene, CDR1 is LGHNA and CDR2 is YSLEER.

The chain recombines TRBV6-6 with TRBJ2-1; D unresolved. V lost 2 bases, J lost 4 bases, and 3 bases lay in between. Germline CDR1 is MNHNY and CDR2 is SVGAGI (reference sequence). The CDR3 sequence is 12 residues long. The CDR3 sequence: CASSYIYNEQFF. The CDR3, as DNA: TGTGCCAGCAGTTACATTTACAATGAGCAGTTCTTC.

As concerns this clonotype: The junction departs from germline at one end; a sequencing error may be responsible. The J gene is TRBJ2-5, the V gene TRBV20-1, with 11 bases matching TRBD2. CDR1 DFQATT and CDR2 SNEGSKA come from the germline V gene (reference sequence). The CDR3 sequence is 15 residues long. The CDR3 loop is CGARELAGDQETQYF. The CDR3 DNA reads as TGCGGTGCTAGAGAACTAGCGGGAGACCAAGAGACCCAGTACTTC.

V gene TRBV30 combines with J gene TRBJ2-7; D call uncertain. Germline V lookup: CDR1 GTSNPN, CDR2 SVGIG (reference sequence). V dropped 2 bases and J dropped 2 bases, with 13 bases sitting between them. The CDR3 totals 14 residues. CDR3 loop: CAWSRAVSPYEQYF. CDR3 nucleotide sequence: TGTGCCTGGAGTCGGGCCGTGAGCCCCTACGAGCAGTACTTC.

This clonotype was observed a few times. The genes are TRBV4-1 and TRBJ2-1, with 10 bases identical to TRBD1. The length of the CDR3 is 16 residues. The germline gives CDR1 MGHRA, CDR2 YSYEKL. J lost 1 base, V lost 3 bases, and 3 bases had no gene match. CDR3 nucleotide sequence: TGCGCCAGCAGCCAGGAGGACAGGGGGTCCTACAATGAGCAGTTCTTC. Protein sequence: CASSQEDRGSYNEQFF.

A word on this clonotype: This may come from a read error, since a much larger clone is one base off. The V gene is TRBV7-9, the J gene TRBJ1-5, with D hard to call. The V gene lost 1 base and the J gene lost 7 bases, with 11 bases spanning the gap. CDR1 is SEHNR and CDR2 is FQNEAQ in the germline V gene (reference sequence). The CDR3 consists of 14 residues. CDR3 amino acids: CASSLGWGGQPQHF. The CDR3 DNA follows: TGTGCCAGCAGCTTAGGCTGGGGAGGGCAGCCCCAGCATTTT.

This clonotype was counted many times. This sequence joins TRBV7-8 and TRBJ1-1; D is unclear. The V end lost 3 bases, the J end lost 4 bases, and 6 bases lay between the germline ends. The CDR3 totals 12 residues. The germline V gene has CDR1 SGHVS and CDR2 FQNEAQ. The CDR3 sequence is CASSFAGTEAFF. The CDR3 DNA follows: TGTGCCAGCAGCTTCGCTGGCACTGAAGCTTTCTTT.

This clonotype was observed a few times. V usage is TRBV10-2 and J usage is TRBJ1-1; D gene uncertain. CDR3 length equals 13 residues. The V end was cut by 4 bases, the J end by 1 base, with 7 bases between. Germline CDR1 is WSHSY and CDR2 is SAAADI. CDR3 loop: CASSAWQNTEAFF. CDR3 coding DNA: TGCGCCAGCAGTGCGTGGCAGAACACTGAAGCTTTCTTT.

This clonotype has ten or more counts. This sequence joins TRBV5-4 and TRBJ1-1, with D perhaps TRBD1 (6 bases). Germline V lookup: CDR1 SGHNT, CDR2 YYREEE (reference sequence). Trimming cost V 4 bases and J 1 base, with 11 bases left between them. CDR3 length: 14 residues. In DNA form, the CDR3 reads TGTGCCAGCAGCCGGAGGGGGAAGAACACTGAAGCTTTCTTT. This sequence encodes CASSRRGKNTEAFF.

This clonotype was seen many times. V usage is TRBV5-5 and J usage is TRBJ2-7; D gene uncertain. CDR3 length equals 14 residues. Germline V gene sequence: CDR1 SGHKS, CDR2 YYEKEE (reference sequence). The V end lost 4 bases, the J end lost 3 bases, and 14 bases lay between the germline ends. The CDR3 reads CASSLTEFGYEQYF. As DNA, the CDR3 is TGTGCCAGCAGCCTCACGGAGTTTGGCTACGAGCAGTACTTC.

This clonotype has only a few counts. This sequence joins TRBV19 and TRBJ2-6; D remains unclear. Germline CDR1 is LNHDA and CDR2 is SQIVND (reference sequence). Trimming removed 2 bases from V and 4 bases from J, with 6 bases in between. The CDR3 consists of 14 residues. CDR3 nucleotides: TGTGCCAGTAGTATAATGTCAGGGGCCAACGTCCTGACTTTC. Translation: CASSIMSGANVLTF.

The rearrangement links TRBV30 to TRBJ1-2; D remains ambiguous. CDR1 and CDR2 (germline): GTSNPN, SVGIG (reference sequence). The CDR3 is 14 residues long. Trimming left V 2 bases short and J 2 bases short, with 12 bases between. The DNA for the CDR3 is TGTGCCTGGAGTTCGGACGTACAAAACTATGGCTACACCTTC. Translating it yields CAWSSDVQNYGYTF.

The V and J genes are TRBV6-5 and TRBJ2-5, with TRBD1 matching over 7 bases. The CDR3 is made up of 15 amino acids. J lost 5 bases, V lost 5 bases, and 11 bases had no gene match. The germline gives CDR1 MNHEY, CDR2 SVGAGI. The CDR3 nucleotides are TGTGCCAGCAGTAGCGATCAGGGGGTTCGGGAGACCCAGTACTTC. It yields the protein CASSSDQGVRETQYF.

This clonotype was picked up a small number of times. The chain has TRBV27 and TRBJ1-4; 7 bases map to TRBD1. The V gene's germline CDR1 is MNHEY and CDR2 SMNVEV (reference sequence). V shed 2 bases, J shed 8 bases, and the junction held 5 bases outside the gene matches. The CDR3 runs 14 residues. The CDR3 nucleotides are TGTGCCAGCAGTTTAAGGGGGCTGGACGAAAAACTGTTTTTT. Amino acid sequence: CASSLRGLDEKLFF. The full variable domain, in which reference TRBV27 and TRBJ1-4 provide the parts outside the CDR3, is EAQVTQNPRYLITVTGKKLTVTCSQNMNHEYMSWYRQDPGLGLRQIYYSMNVEVTDKGDVPEGYKVSRKEKRNFPLILESPSPNQTSLYFCASSLRGLDEKLFFGSGTQLSVL.

This clonotype has a handful of counts. The gene calls are TRBV5-1 and TRBJ2-7, with 7 bases lining up with TRBD1. Germline loops: CDR1 SGHRS, CDR2 YFSETQ. Losses at the gene ends were 0 bases for V and 6 bases for J; bases not matched to a gene: 12. This CDR3 comprises 16 residues. The CDR3 sequence is CASSLEVAAGGGEQYF. The CDR3, as DNA: TGCGCCAGCAGCTTGGAAGTTGCGGCAGGGGGTGGCGAGCAGTACTTC.